The 24 T cell receptor beta chains below were found in one sample sequenced in a study of CD8 T cells in ankylosing spondylitis. Overall study findings and caveats: Characteristic of ankylosing spondylitis blood, it appeared, was a TCR beta motif comprising roughly 8 highly homologous variants.

TCRdb redid the calling of the 5' RACE reads with MiXCR, one entry per CDR3 protein. The profile shows about 200,000 distinct CDR3 sequences, more than 5.5% of them singletons. Their antigen targets remain unknown. Sequences were obtained from blood, either unsorted or a sorted T cell fraction (not recorded which). These receptor sequences come from a male donor with ankylosing spondylitis.

This clonotype appeared many times. The chain uses TRBV7-2 and TRBJ2-7, with TRBD1 identical over 7 bases. V lost 4 bases to trimming and J lost 2 bases; unmatched junction nucleotides: 5. CDR1 and CDR2 (germline): SGHTA, FQGNSA. There are 14 residues in the CDR3. The DNA of the CDR3 is TGTGCCAGCAGCTATATGGGACAGACCTACGAGCAGTACTTC. It encodes CASSYMGQTYEQYF.

This clonotype was observed a few times. The chain links TRBV20-1 to TRBJ2-1; D unresolved. Trimming took off 1 base at V and 2 bases at J, with 12 bases between the two ends. The CDR3 is 15 residues long. Germline loops: CDR1 DFQATT, CDR2 SNEGSKA (reference sequence). This chain's CDR3 is CSARGDPTPYNEQFF. The CDR3 DNA reads TGCAGTGCTAGAGGTGACCCCACGCCCTACAATGAGCAGTTCTTC.

This clonotype was detected ten times or more. The chain recombines TRBV4-2 with TRBJ1-1, with D hard to call. CDR1 is LGHNA, CDR2 YNFKEQ, per germline. This CDR3 region has 13 residues. V lost 1 base and J lost 7, with 10 bases in between. CDR3 loop: CASSQVLQIEAFF. CDR3 coding DNA: TGTGCCAGCAGCCAAGTCCTACAGATTGAAGCTTTCTTT.

This clonotype was seen more than once but under ten times. This chain uses TRBV6-1 with TRBJ2-3; D possibly matches TRBD1 or TRBD2 (5 bases each). Germline lookup yields CDR1 MNHNS and CDR2 SASEGT. This CDR3 has 12 amino acids. V was trimmed by 7 bases and J by 14 bases, leaving 19 bases between them. The CDR3 DNA is TGTGCCAGCATGGGGGTGGTGGTTCAGTTGTATTTT. This gives the protein CASMGVVVQLYF.

This clonotype was seen ten or more times. The rearrangement links TRBV6-5 to TRBJ1-5, with D tentatively TRBD1 (5 bases). CDR1 is MNHEY and CDR2 is SVGAGI in the germline V gene. CDR3 length equals 14 residues. The V end was cut by 2 bases, the J end by 6 bases, with 11 bases between. The CDR3 region is CASSYQPGVQPQHF. In DNA, the CDR3 is TGTGCCAGCAGTTACCAGCCGGGGGTTCAGCCCCAGCATTTT.

This clonotype was counted at least ten times. This chain joins TRBV6-4 and TRBJ2-1; 7 nucleotides match TRBD2. With 6 bases clipped from V and 0 bases from J, the junction kept 5 bases outside the gene matches. Germline CDR1 reads MRHNA; CDR2 reads SNTAGT. CDR3 length: 15 residues. The CDR3 spells CASSPRLASYNEQFF. Here the CDR3 DNA reads TGTGCCAGCAGCCCCCGACTAGCCTCCTACAATGAGCAGTTCTTC.

This clonotype was counted a few times. The chain is built from TRBV10-3 and TRBJ1-1; D possibly corresponds to TRBD1 (6 bases). Trimming took off 6 bases at V and 7 bases at J, with 24 bases between the two ends. Germline CDR1 is ENHRY and CDR2 is SYGVKD. This CDR3 is built from 16 residues. This chain's CDR3 is CAIRGQTTGTNIEAFF. CDR3 DNA sequence: TGTGCCATCAGAGGCCAAACAACCGGGACAAATATTGAAGCTTTCTTT.

The rearrangement joins TRBV4-2 to TRBJ2-2; D may be TRBD1 (5 bases). Germline V gene sequence: CDR1 LGHNA, CDR2 YNFKEQ. This CDR3 has 16 amino acids. V was cut by 3 bases and J by 5 bases, with 16 bases left in between. The CDR3 sequence: CASSHPWQGKTGELFF. The CDR3 nucleotides read TGTGCCAGCAGCCACCCCTGGCAGGGAAAAACCGGGGAGCTGTTTTTT.

This clonotype was counted ten times or more. The V call is TRBV5-1, the J call TRBJ2-7; maybe TRBD1 (5 bases). Trimming stripped 7 bases from V and 2 bases from J, with 19 bases between. This CDR3 has 15 amino acids. Per the germline V gene, CDR1 is SGHRS and CDR2 is YFSETQ. CDR3 bases: TGCGCCAGCCACCCCACAGGTGGAACAACCTACGAGCAGTACTTC. Amino acid sequence: CASHPTGGTTYEQYF.

This clonotype was observed a few times. The CDR3 bases are TGCAGTGCTAGCGGGGGGCGGGTTTACAATGAGCAGTTCTTC. This gives the protein CSASGGRVYNEQFF. V gene TRBV20-1 combines with J gene TRBJ2-1; D might be TRBD2 (7 bases). The CDR3 extends over 14 amino acids. V was cut by 3 bases and J by 4 bases, with 13 bases left in between. The germline CDR1 and CDR2 sequences are DFQATT and SNEGSKA (reference sequence).

This chain uses TRBV14 with TRBJ2-2, with 10 bases aligning to TRBD2. J was trimmed by 2 bases and V by 3 bases; bases with no gene match: 6. CDR3 size: 17 residues. Germline values: CDR1 SGHDN, CDR2 FVKESK. CDR3 loop: CASSQLLAGENTGELFF. CDR3 coding DNA: TGTGCCAGCAGCCAGCTTCTAGCGGGAGAAAACACCGGGGAGCTGTTTTTT.

This clonotype has at least ten counts. The chain carries TRBV20-1 and TRBJ2-7; 9 nucleotides match TRBD2. This CDR3 region has 18 residues. Germline CDR1 reads DFQATT; CDR2 reads SNEGSKA (reference sequence). V lost 5 bases to trimming and J lost 2 bases; unmatched junction nucleotides: 19. CDR3 DNA: TGCAGTGCTCCTCGGACTAGCGAGCCCGATAAAACCACCTACGAGCAGTACTTC. Amino acids: CSAPRTSEPDKTTYEQYF.

This clonotype was recorded at least ten times. The chain employs TRBV12-3 or TRBV12-4 and TRBJ2-7; possibly TRBD2 for D (6 bases). The CDR3 consists of 14 residues. The ends were cut back, 5 bases at V and 0 bases at J, with 11 bases in the middle. CDR3: CASSTAGFSYEQYF. The CDR3 DNA is TGTGCCAGCAGTACGGCGGGATTCTCCTACGAGCAGTACTTC.

Many counts were recorded for this clonotype. The V gene is TRBV14, the J gene TRBJ2-2; D not resolved. The CDR3 is 15 residues long. Germline CDR1 and CDR2: SGHDN and FVKESK. The germline V and J ends were trimmed by 3 bases and 6 bases, with 14 bases remaining between them. CDR3 sequence (DNA): TGTGCCAGCAGCCATGTCGAGCGATTGGCCGGGGAGCTGTTTTTT. This sequence encodes CASSHVERLAGELFF.

This clonotype was detected only a few times. J is TRBJ2-1 and V is TRBV4-3, with 8 bases identical to TRBD1. Germline loops: CDR1 LGHNA, CDR2 YSLEER. J gave up 4 bases and V 1 base, and 3 bases lay outside the gene matches. The CDR3 runs 15 residues. CDR3 DNA: TGCGCCAGCAGCCAAGGGACAGGGATATACAATGAGCAGTTCTTC. Translated, it gives CASSQGTGIYNEQFF.

This clonotype was detected ten times or more. The CDR3 loop is CASSYLTGGVDGYTF. In nucleotides, the CDR3 is TGCGCCAGCAGCTATCTCACAGGGGGCGTGGATGGCTACACCTTC. This rearrangement joins TRBV5-1 to TRBJ1-2; 9 nucleotides agree with TRBD1. Trimming cost V 3 bases and J 6 bases; bases outside gene matches: 9. Germline values: CDR1 SGHRS, CDR2 YFSETQ. The CDR3 is 15 residues long.

J is TRBJ1-1 and V is TRBV29-1, with D hard to call. Between the trimmed V and J ends, which lost 3 bases and 2 bases, there was a span of 13 bases. The V gene's germline CDR1 is SQVTM and CDR2 ANQGSEA. The CDR3 loop spans 14 amino acids. The CDR3 sequence is CSVEERYGNTEAFF. In DNA form, the CDR3 reads TGCAGCGTTGAGGAACGATACGGTAACACTGAAGCTTTCTTT.

This clonotype was seen only a few times. The rearrangement links TRBV20-1 to TRBJ1-1, with D possibly TRBD1 on 6 matching bases. CDR3 length equals 14 residues. Trimming left V 3 bases short and J 2 bases short, with 13 bases between. CDR1 is DFQATT, CDR2 SNEGSKA, per germline (reference sequence). In DNA form, the CDR3 reads TGCAGTGCTAGTCAGGGGATCGTCAACACTGAAGCTTTCTTT. Encoded protein: CSASQGIVNTEAFF.

This clonotype occurred a few times. The genes are TRBV27 and TRBJ2-1; 7 bases are shared with TRBD1. V dropped 8 bases and J dropped 6; count of bases not matched to a gene: 10. The V gene's germline CDR1 is MNHEY and CDR2 SMNVEV (reference sequence). The CDR3 totals 14 residues. The CDR3 DNA reads TGTGCCAGCGCAGACAGGGAAGCTTCCAATGAGCAGTTCTTC. As protein: CASADREASNEQFF.

There are many counts of this clonotype. The chain is built from TRBV5-1 and TRBJ1-2, with 7 nucleotides matching TRBD1. This CDR3 contains 16 residues. Germline trimming cut 1 base from V and 8 bases from J; bases unmatched to any gene: 14. Germline V lookup: CDR1 SGHRS, CDR2 YFSETQ. CDR3 sequence reads: CASSLSVVGTESGYTF. The CDR3 nucleotides are TGCGCCAGCAGCTTGTCGGTCGTAGGGACAGAAAGCGGCTACACCTTC.

The chain couples TRBV4-3 to TRBJ2-3; 7 positions agree with TRBD1. Germline V gives CDR1 LGHNA, CDR2 YSLEER. J lost 4 bases, V lost 0 bases, and 4 bases had no gene match. There are 15 residues in the CDR3. The CDR3: CASSQDDRVADTQYF. DNA for the CDR3: TGCGCCAGCAGCCAAGATGACAGGGTAGCAGATACGCAGTATTTT.

A few counts support this clonotype. The V call is TRBV7-9, the J call TRBJ2-7; D unclear. This CDR3 is 14 amino acids long. Germline V lookup: CDR1 SEHNR, CDR2 FQNEAQ (reference sequence). Trimming removed 1 base from V and 4 bases from J, with 11 bases in between. Here the CDR3 DNA reads TGTGCCAGCAGCTTAGACCGCCGGTCGTACGAGCAGTACTTC. Translating it yields CASSLDRRSYEQYF.

Remarks on this clonotype: This may be a read error, as it is one base from a much larger clone. The rearrangement joins TRBV5-6 to TRBJ1-1, with no clear D. CDR1 is SGHDT and CDR2 is YYEEEE in the germline V gene. V dropped 3 bases and J dropped 4 bases, with 7 bases sitting between them. This CDR3 region has 12 residues. The CDR3 here is CASSSGPTEAFF. In DNA, the CDR3 is TGTGCCAGCAGCTCCGGGCCCACTGAAGCTTTCTTT.

This clonotype has just one count. The rearrangement joins TRBV24-1 to TRBJ2-7; tentative D call: TRBD2 (5 bases). V lost 5 bases to trimming and J lost 5 bases, with 6 bases between them. Per germline, CDR1 KGHDR and CDR2 SFDVKD. The CDR3 is 11 amino acids. The CDR3 region has the DNA TGTGCCACCAGTGTGGGAGACGAGCAGTACTTC. Translating gives CATSVGDEQYF.